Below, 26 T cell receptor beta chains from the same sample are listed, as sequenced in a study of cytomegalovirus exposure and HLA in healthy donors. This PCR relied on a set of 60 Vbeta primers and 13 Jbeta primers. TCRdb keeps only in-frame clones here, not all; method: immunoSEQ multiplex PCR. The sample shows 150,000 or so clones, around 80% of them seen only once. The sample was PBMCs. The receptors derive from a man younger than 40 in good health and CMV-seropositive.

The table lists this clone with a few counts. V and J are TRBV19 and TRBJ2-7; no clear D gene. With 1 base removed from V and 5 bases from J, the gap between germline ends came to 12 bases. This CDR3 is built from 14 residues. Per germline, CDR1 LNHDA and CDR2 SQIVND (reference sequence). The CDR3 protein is CASSIGGVRNEQYF. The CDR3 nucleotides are TGTGCCAGTAGTATAGGAGGAGTGCGTAACGAGCAGTACTTC. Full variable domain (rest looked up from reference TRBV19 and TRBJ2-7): DGGITQSPKYLFRKEGQNVTLSCEQNLNHDAMYWYRQDPGQGLRLIYYSQIVNDFQKGDIAEGYSVSREKKESFPLTVTSAQKNPTAFYLCASSIGGVRNEQYFGPGTRLTVT.

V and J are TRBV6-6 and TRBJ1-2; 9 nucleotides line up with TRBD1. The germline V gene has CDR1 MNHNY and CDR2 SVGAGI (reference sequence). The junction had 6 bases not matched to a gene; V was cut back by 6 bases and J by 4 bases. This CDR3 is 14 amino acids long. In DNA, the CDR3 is TGTGCCAGCAGCTGGGACAGGGCCGCCTATGGCTACACCTTC. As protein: CASSWDRAAYGYTF.

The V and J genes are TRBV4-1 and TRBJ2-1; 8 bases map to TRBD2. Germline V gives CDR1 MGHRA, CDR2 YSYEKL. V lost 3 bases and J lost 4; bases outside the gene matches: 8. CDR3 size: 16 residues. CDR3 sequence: CASSHALAGNYNEQFF. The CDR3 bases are TGCGCCAGCAGCCATGCTCTAGCGGGCAATTACAATGAGCAGTTCTTC.

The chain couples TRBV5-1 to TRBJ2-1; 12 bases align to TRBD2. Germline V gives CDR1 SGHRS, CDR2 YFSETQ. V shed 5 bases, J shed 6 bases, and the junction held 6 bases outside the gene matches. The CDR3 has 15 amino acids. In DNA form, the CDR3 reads TGCGCCAGCAGGACTAGCGGGAGTAACGGCAATGAGCAGTTCTTC. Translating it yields CASRTSGSNGNEQFF.

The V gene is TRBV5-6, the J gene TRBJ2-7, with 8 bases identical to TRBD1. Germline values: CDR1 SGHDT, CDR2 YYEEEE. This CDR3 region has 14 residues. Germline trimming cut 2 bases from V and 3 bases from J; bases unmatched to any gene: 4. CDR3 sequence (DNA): TGTGCCAGCAGCTTTCAGGGGGCGGACTACGAGCAGTACTTC. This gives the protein CASSFQGADYEQYF.

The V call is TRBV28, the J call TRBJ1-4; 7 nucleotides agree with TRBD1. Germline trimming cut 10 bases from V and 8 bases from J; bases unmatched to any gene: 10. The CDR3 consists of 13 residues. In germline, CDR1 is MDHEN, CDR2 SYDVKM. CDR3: CATLDRVSEKLFF. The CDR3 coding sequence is TGTGCCACCCTTGACAGGGTAAGCGAAAAACTGTTTTTT.

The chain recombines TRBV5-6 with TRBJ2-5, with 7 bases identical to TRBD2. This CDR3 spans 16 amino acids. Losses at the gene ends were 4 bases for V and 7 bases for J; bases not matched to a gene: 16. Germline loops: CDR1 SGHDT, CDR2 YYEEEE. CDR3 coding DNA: TGTGCCAGCAGCCCCTGGGGGACTAACCGGGCGGGGACCCAGTACTTC. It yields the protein CASSPWGTNRAGTQYF.

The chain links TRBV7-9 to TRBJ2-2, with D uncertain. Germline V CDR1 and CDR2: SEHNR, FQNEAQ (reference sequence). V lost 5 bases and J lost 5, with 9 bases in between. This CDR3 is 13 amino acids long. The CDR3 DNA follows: TGTGCCAGCAGCCCTCTAAGTACCGGGGAGCTGTTTTTT. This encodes CASSPLSTGELFF.

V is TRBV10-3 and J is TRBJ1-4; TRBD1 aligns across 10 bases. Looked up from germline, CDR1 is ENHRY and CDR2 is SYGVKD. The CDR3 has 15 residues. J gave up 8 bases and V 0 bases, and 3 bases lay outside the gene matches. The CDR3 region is CAISESGTGEEKLFF. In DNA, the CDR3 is TGTGCCATCAGTGAGTCGGGGACAGGGGAAGAAAAACTGTTTTTT.

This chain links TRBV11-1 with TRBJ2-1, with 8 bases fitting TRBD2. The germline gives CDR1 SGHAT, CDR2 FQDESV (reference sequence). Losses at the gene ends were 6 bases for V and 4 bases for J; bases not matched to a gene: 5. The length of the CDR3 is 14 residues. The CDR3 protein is CASSRGGIYNEQFF. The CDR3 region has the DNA TGTGCCAGCAGTCGGGGGGGGATTTACAATGAGCAGTTCTTC.

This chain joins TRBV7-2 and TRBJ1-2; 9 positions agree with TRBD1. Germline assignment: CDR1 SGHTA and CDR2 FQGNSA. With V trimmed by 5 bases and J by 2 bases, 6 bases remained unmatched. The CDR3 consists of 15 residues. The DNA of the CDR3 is TGTGCCAGCAGCCCTCGGACAGGGGCCAACTATGGCTACACCTTC. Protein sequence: CASSPRTGANYGYTF.

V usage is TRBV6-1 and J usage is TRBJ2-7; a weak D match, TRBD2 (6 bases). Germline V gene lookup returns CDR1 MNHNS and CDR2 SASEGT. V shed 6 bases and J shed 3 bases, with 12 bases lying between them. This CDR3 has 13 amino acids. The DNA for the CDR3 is TGTGCCAGCAGCACGGGAGCGAGCTACGAGCAGTACTTC. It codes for CASSTGASYEQYF.

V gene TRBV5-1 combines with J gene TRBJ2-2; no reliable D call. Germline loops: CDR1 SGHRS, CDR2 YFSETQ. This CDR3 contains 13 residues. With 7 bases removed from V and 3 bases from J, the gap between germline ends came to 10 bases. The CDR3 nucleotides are TGCGCCAGCTCAGTGGAGTACACCGGGGAGCTGTTTTTT. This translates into CASSVEYTGELFF. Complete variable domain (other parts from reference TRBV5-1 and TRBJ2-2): KAGVTQTPRYLIKTRGQQVTLSCSPISGHRSVSWYQQTPGQGLQFLFEYFSETQRNKGNFPGRFSGRQFSNSRSEMNVSTLELGDSALYLCASSVEYTGELFFGEGSRLTVL.

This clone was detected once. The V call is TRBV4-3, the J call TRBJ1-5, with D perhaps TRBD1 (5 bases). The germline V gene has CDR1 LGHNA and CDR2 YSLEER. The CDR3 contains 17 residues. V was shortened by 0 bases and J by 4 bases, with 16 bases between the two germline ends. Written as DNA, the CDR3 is TGCGCCAGCAGCCAAGAAGAAGGCAGGGCCCCGAATCAGCCCCAGCATTTT. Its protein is CASSQEEGRAPNQPQHF.

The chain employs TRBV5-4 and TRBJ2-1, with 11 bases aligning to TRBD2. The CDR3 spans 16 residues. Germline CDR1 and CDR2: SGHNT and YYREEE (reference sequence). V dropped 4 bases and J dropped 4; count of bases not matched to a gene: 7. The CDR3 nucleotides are TGTGCCAGCAGCCCATCTAGCGGGGGGAGTTACAATGAGCAGTTCTTC. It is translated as CASSPSSGGSYNEQFF.

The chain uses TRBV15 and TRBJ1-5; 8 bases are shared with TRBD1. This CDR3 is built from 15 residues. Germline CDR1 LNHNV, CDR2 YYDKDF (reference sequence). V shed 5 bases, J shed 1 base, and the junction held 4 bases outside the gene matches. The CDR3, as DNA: TGTGCCACCAGCGGAGGGACAGGAAGCAATCAGCCCCAGCATTTT. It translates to CATSGGTGSNQPQHF.

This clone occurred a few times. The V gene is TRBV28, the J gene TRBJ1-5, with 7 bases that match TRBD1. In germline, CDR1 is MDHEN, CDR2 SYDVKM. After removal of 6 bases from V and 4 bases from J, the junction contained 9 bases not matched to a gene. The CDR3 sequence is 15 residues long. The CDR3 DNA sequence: TGTGCCAGCAGCAACCAGGGGGATTATAATCAGCCCCAGCATTTT. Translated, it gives CASSNQGDYNQPQHF.

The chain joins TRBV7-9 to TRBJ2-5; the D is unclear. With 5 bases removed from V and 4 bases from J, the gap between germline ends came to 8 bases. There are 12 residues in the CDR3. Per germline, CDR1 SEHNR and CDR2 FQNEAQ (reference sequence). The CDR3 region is CASSPLRETQYF. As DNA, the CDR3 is TGTGCCAGCAGCCCTCTCCGAGAGACCCAGTACTTC.

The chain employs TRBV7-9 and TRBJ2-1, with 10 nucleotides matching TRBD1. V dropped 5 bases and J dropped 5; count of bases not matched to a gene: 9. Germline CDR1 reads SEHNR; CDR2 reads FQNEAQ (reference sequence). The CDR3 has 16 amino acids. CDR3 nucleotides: TGTGCCAGCAGCCCGCGCCGGACAGGGGGGCACAATGAGCAGTTCTTC. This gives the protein CASSPRRTGGHNEQFF.

The CDR3 loop is CASSPPPGLGLFF. CDR3 DNA sequence: TGTGCCAGCAGTCCCCCTCCGGGACTAGGACTGTTCTTC. This rearrangement joins TRBV28 to TRBJ2-1, with 8 bases aligning to TRBD2. The CDR3 has 13 amino acids. Germline V gene data show CDR1 as MDHEN and CDR2 as SYDVKM. The V segment lost 5 bases and the J segment 15 bases; nucleotides outside the gene matches: 12.

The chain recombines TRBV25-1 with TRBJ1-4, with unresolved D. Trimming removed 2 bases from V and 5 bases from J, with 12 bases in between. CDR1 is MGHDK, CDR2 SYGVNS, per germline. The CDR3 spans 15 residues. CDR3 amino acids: CASSETGSRNEKLFF. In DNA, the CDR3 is TGTGCCAGCAGTGAAACGGGTTCCCGAAATGAAAAACTGTTTTTT. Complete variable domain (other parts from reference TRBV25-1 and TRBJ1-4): EADIYQTPRYLVIGTGKKITLECSQTMGHDKMYWYQQDPGMELHLIHYSYGVNSTEKGDLSSESTVSRIRTEHFPLTLESARPSHTSQYLCASSETGSRNEKLFFGSGTQLSVL.

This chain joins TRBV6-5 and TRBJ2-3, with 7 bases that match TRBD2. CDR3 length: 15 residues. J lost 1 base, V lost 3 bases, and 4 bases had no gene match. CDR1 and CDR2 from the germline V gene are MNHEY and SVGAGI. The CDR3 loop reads CASSYQAGGTDTQYF. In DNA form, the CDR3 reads TGTGCCAGCAGTTATCAGGCGGGAGGCACAGATACGCAGTATTTT.

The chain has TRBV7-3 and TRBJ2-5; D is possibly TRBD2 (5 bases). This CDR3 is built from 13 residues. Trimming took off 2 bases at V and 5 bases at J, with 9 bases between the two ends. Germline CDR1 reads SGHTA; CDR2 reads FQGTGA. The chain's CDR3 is CASSLEGFETQYF. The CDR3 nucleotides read TGTGCCAGCAGCTTAGAGGGCTTTGAGACCCAGTACTTC.

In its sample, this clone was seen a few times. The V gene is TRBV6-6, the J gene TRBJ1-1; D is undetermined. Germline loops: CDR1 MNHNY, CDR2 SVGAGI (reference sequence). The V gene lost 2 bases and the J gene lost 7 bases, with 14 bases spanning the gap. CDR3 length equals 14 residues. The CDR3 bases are TGTGCCAGCAGTTACGTCGTCCAGGCGAGTGAAGCTTTCTTT. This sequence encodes CASSYVVQASEAFF.

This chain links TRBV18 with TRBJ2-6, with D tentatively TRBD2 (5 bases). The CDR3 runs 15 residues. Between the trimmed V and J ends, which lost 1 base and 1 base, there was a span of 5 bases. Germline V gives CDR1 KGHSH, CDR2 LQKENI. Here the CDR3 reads CASSPRGSGANVLTF. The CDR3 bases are TGTGCCAGCTCACCACGAGGGTCTGGGGCCAACGTCCTGACTTTC.

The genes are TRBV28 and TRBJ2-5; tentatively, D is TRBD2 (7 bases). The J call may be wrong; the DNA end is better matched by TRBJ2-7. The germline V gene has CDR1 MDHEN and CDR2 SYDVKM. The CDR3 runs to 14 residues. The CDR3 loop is CASRTSEGGYEQYF. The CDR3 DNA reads TGTGCCAGCAGAACTAGCGAGGGGGGCTACGAGCAGTACTTC.